This T cell receptor (beta chain) was found in a study of blood T cells in healthy people across ages. Study outcomes and limitations: The donors' CMV status was not determined, possibly confounding changes in expanded clonotypes. Both higher diversity and more naive CD4+ cells marked long-lived donors when set against aged donors.

A second 7 to 11 cycle PCR used barcoded and J-beta primers. TCRdb called the 5' RACE reads again in MiXCR, with one record for every CDR3 protein. The data show 1,500,000 or so distinct CDR3 sequences, approximately 39% seen once. For every donor, a draw yielded around 10 milliliters of peripheral blood. Concerning this clonotype: As yet, its antigen is unknown.

Trimming pared 1 base from V and 0 bases from J, leaving 17 bases between. The CDR3 consists of 18 residues. The sequenced material came from blood. The clonotype originates from a young woman in good health. The V and J genes are TRBV12-3 or TRBV12-4 and TRBJ2-3, with D possibly being TRBD1 (6 bases). The CDR3 region is CASSLVSAGTSSTDTQYF. CDR3 DNA sequence: TGTGCCAGCAGTTTAGTTTCGGCAGGGACATCAAGCACAGATACGCAGTATTTT.